Below are 2 T cell receptor beta chains sequenced from a single sample in a study of shared clonotypes between healthy human individuals. TCRdb keeps only in-frame clones here, not all; method: immunoSEQ multiplex PCR. The sample includes nearly 1,000,000 clones, approximately 76% seen only once; the top ten take about 1.5%. Sequencing input: memory CD4+ T cells sorted from blood. Stated subset: CD45RA-negative fraction. These receptors were taken from a man aged 18 to 30 in good health.

The chain links TRBV18 to TRBJ2-5, with no clear D. Trimming stripped 3 bases from V and 5 bases from J, with 10 bases between. The CDR3 is 13 amino acids. Germline V gene data show CDR1 as KGHSH and CDR2 as LQKENI. The CDR3 region is CASSPKAWETQYF. The CDR3 DNA reads as TGTGCCAGCTCACCGAAGGCTTGGGAGACCCAGTACTTC.

To note about this clone: Different DNA sequences within this sample yield the same CDR3. The V and J genes are TRBV7-2 and TRBJ2-3, with 9 bases fitting TRBD1. Trimming took 3 bases from V and 6 from J; bases not matched to a gene: 4. CDR1 and CDR2 (germline): SGHTA, FQGNSA. The length of the CDR3 is 14 residues. CDR3 bases: TGTGCCAGCAGCTTTGGACAGGGGAGGGATACGCAGTATTTT. This encodes CASSFGQGRDTQYF.